One and the same sample provided the 16 T cell receptor beta chains below, sequenced in a study of T cells in Graves' hyperthyroidism and ophthalmopathy. The CDR3 regions of TCR beta were amplified from RNA transcripts. An initial round of RT-PCR targeting the TCR CDR3 relied on the HTBI primer set. TCRdb reprocessed the multiplex PCR reads with MiXCR, giving one entry per CDR3 protein. The data show around 620,000 distinct CDR3 sequences, about 43% seen once. Sequenced input: peripheral blood or thyroid tissue (not recorded which). The receptor source for this set is an adult woman with Graves' disease, either hyperthyroidism or ophthalmopathy (not recorded which).

This chain uses TRBV7-9 with TRBJ2-7, with unresolved D. Near its end, the DNA agrees better with TRBJ2-1, so the J call may be wrong. CDR1 SEHNR and CDR2 FQNEAQ come from the germline V gene (reference sequence). The CDR3 is made up of 16 amino acids. Here the CDR3 DNA reads TGTGCCAGCAGCTTAAACTTTTACGGTCTGAACAATGAGCAGTTCTTC. Translation: CASSLNFYGLNNEQFF.

Turning to this clonotype: A read error may explain this, as a much larger clone is one base away. V gene TRBV6-1 combines with J gene TRBJ2-1; 7 bases map to TRBD2. The end of the DNA fits TRBJ2-5 better, so the J call may be wrong. This CDR3 has 13 residues. Germline lookup yields CDR1 MNHNS and CDR2 SASEGT. CDR3: CASRTGGQETQYF. CDR3 nucleotides: TGTGCCAGCCGAACGGGGGGACAAGAGACCCAGTACTTC.

This clonotype was picked up many times. The rearrangement joins TRBV7-2 to TRBJ2-7, with D unresolved. Germline CDR1 SGHTA, CDR2 FQGNSA. The CDR3 consists of 14 residues. Trimming cost V 0 bases and J 3 bases, with 9 bases left between them. The CDR3 here is CASSLARARYEQYF. For the CDR3, the DNA is TGTGCCAGCAGCTTAGCACGGGCTCGCTACGAGCAGTACTTC.

Concerning this clonotype: The junction does not match germline at one end; this may be a read error. The rearrangement joins TRBV10-3 to TRBJ1-3, with D uncertain. Germline V gives CDR1 ENHRY, CDR2 SYGVKD. The CDR3 extends over 16 amino acids. The CDR3, as DNA: TGTGCCATCCGCGATCGCGGCACCCCCTCTAGAAACACCATATATTTT. It yields the protein CAIRDRGTPSRNTIYF.

This clonotype was picked up many times. The chain employs TRBV7-2 and TRBJ1-1; D not certain. From germline, CDR1 is SGHTA and CDR2 FQGNSA. V lost 4 bases, J lost 4 bases, and 13 bases lay in between. This CDR3 has 14 amino acids. The CDR3 spells CASSSLMGLTEAFF. CDR3 sequence (DNA): TGTGCCAGCAGCTCCTTGATGGGCCTCACTGAAGCTTTCTTT.

This clonotype was seen repeatedly, ten times or more. The genes are TRBV12-3 or TRBV12-4 and TRBJ1-1; TRBD1 is a possible D gene (5 bases). Deletions cut 6 bases from V and 3 bases from J, with 20 bases between. The CDR3 consists of 16 residues. This CDR3 reads CASSGKTAGVDTEAFF. The DNA for the CDR3 is TGTGCCAGCAGCGGGAAGACAGCGGGCGTTGACACTGAAGCTTTCTTT.

The genes are TRBV20-1 and TRBJ1-1; a weak D match, TRBD1 (5 bases). CDR1 and CDR2 from the germline V gene are DFQATT and SNEGSKA (reference sequence). V was clipped by 2 bases and J by 5 bases, with 15 bases between them. This CDR3 region has 14 residues. Here the CDR3 DNA reads TGCAGTGCTAGACCCCCGGGGCAAGAAACTGAAGCTTTCTTT. This sequence encodes CSARPPGQETEAFF.

The rearrangement uses TRBV2 and TRBJ2-2; 8 bases agree with TRBD1. After removal of 7 bases from V and 0 bases from J, the junction contained 4 bases not matched to a gene. Per germline, CDR1 SNHLY and CDR2 FYNNEI. The CDR3 extends over 15 amino acids. DNA of the CDR3: TGTGCCAGCACTATACAGGGGGCGAACACCGGGGAGCTGTTTTTT. Translated: CASTIQGANTGELFF.

CDR3 sequence (DNA): TGTGCCAGCAGCAACAGACAGGGGGATCCCTCTGGGGCCAACGTCCTGACTTTC. This gives the protein CASSNRQGDPSGANVLTF. This sequence joins TRBV7-8 and TRBJ2-6, with 9 bases lining up with TRBD1. The CDR3 length is 18 residues. Germline V gene lookup returns CDR1 SGHVS and CDR2 FQNEAQ. After removal of 5 bases from V and 0 bases from J, the junction contained 8 bases not matched to a gene.

As for this clonotype: The final CDR3 position lacks the conserved phenylalanine or tryptophan, pointing to a likely read error. The CDR3 DNA is TGTGCCATCAGTGAGTCGGAGAGCTCTGGAAACACTGAAGCTTTCTCT. This translates into CAISESESSGNTEAFS. The genes are TRBV10-3 and TRBJ1-1; D gene uncertain. The ends were cut back, 0 bases at V and 2 bases at J, with 13 bases in the middle. CDR1 is ENHRY, CDR2 SYGVKD, per germline. This CDR3 is 16 amino acids long.

This clonotype was seen ten or more times. The chain employs TRBV2 and TRBJ2-5, with D tentatively TRBD1 (7 bases). CDR1 is SNHLY and CDR2 is FYNNEI in the germline V gene. V was shortened by 3 bases and J by 1 base, with 15 bases between the two germline ends. This CDR3 spans 16 amino acids. This chain's CDR3 is CASSDGGGGLQETQYF. As DNA, the CDR3 is TGTGCCAGCAGTGACGGAGGGGGCGGACTCCAAGAGACCCAGTACTTC.

This clonotype was detected many times. The chain couples TRBV5-8 to TRBJ2-2; 8 bases fit TRBD2. Per germline, CDR1 SGHTS and CDR2 YDEGEE. V gave up 4 bases and J gave up 7 bases; unmatched junction bases: 9. This CDR3 region has 15 residues. DNA for the CDR3: TGTGCCAGCAGCACCGGGACTAGGGTTGACGGGGAGCTGTTTTTT. It specifies CASSTGTRVDGELFF.

The chain carries TRBV7-3 and TRBJ1-6; D is perhaps TRBD1 (5 bases). The CDR3 runs 13 residues. V was shortened by 5 bases and J by 10 bases, with 12 bases between the two germline ends. Germline V gene lookup returns CDR1 SGHTA and CDR2 FQGTGA. The chain's CDR3 is CASSQGRRSPLHF. For the CDR3, the DNA is TGTGCCAGCAGCCAGGGACGGCGATCACCCCTCCACTTT.

The genes are TRBV7-9 and TRBJ2-7; 11 bases fit TRBD1. With V trimmed by 4 bases and J by 4 bases, 9 bases remained unmatched. The CDR3 covers 16 residues. Germline V CDR1 and CDR2: SEHNR, FQNEAQ (reference sequence). The DNA for the CDR3 is TGTGCCAGCAGCTACCGGACAGGGGGCTTTGGGTACGAGCAGTACTTC. This gives the protein CASSYRTGGFGYEQYF.

This clonotype occurred once. This chain connects TRBV20-1 to TRBJ1-6, with 7 bases identical to TRBD1. This CDR3 has 14 amino acids. V lost 3 bases to trimming and J lost 6 bases; unmatched junction nucleotides: 5. Germline V gene lookup returns CDR1 DFQATT and CDR2 SNEGSKA (reference sequence). CDR3 protein: CSASLYRGNSPLHF. The CDR3 DNA reads TGCAGTGCTAGCCTGTACAGGGGTAATTCACCCCTCCACTTT.

This clonotype was detected a few times. This sequence joins TRBV6-2 or TRBV6-3 and TRBJ2-2, with a tentative D call TRBD2 (5 bases). CDR1 is MNHEY, CDR2 SVGEGT, per germline. This CDR3 is built from 15 residues. Deletions cut 1 base from V and 4 bases from J, with 10 bases between. CDR3 residues: CASSYLVAITGELFF. CDR3 coding DNA: TGTGCCAGCAGTTACTTGGTAGCGATCACCGGGGAGCTGTTTTTT.